A selection of T cell receptor beta chains follows, all from one sample in a study of cytotoxic CD8 clonotypes in ibrutinib-treated CLL. The repertoire was sequenced with immunoSEQ multiplex PCR; TCRdb's copy has only in-frame clones and lacks some. The table lists around 70,000 clones, about nine tenths of them singletons. This specimen was PBMCs, taken after 12 months of ibrutinib treatment. These TCRs come from a human donor with chronic lymphocytic leukemia. The CDR3 runs from the conserved cysteine through the conserved F or W. D genes are given only for firm matches. Expanded clones get a size class; other rows say once, few or many, or leave the size out.

TRBD1	TRBJ1-4	TRBV5-1	NA	TGCGCCAGCAGCTTGGCCGGGGACAGGAGAACAACTAATGAAAAACTGTTTTTT	CASSLAGDRRTTNEKLFF
TRBD2	TRBJ2-3	TRBV5-1	NA	TGCGCCAGCAGCCCGAGGGGACTAGCGGGAGGCCTCGGCACAGATACGCAGTATTTT	CASSPRGLAGGLGTDTQYF
NA	TRBJ2-2	TRBV19	NA	TGTGCCAGTAGTGAGGGGCTCACCGGGGAGCTGTTTTTT	CASSEGLTGELFF
TRBD1	TRBJ1-2	TRBV5-4	NA	TGTGCCAGCAGCTTGGCGTCACAGGGGGCAAAAAACTATGGCTACACCTTC	CASSLASQGAKNYGYTF
TRBD1	TRBJ1-5	TRBV5-1	NA	TGCGCCAGCAGCAGGACCAGGGGGCACGACCAGCCCCAGCATTTT	CASSRTRGHDQPQHF
TRBD1	TRBJ1-1	TRBV15	NA	TGTGCCACCAGCAGAGACTACGGACAGGGGAACACTGAAGCTTTCTTT	CATSRDYGQGNTEAFF
NA	TRBJ1-4	TRBV18	NA	TGTGCCAGCTCGCCTACCAAAGGGGCAACTAATGAAAAACTGTTTTTT	CASSPTKGATNEKLFF
TRBD1	TRBJ1-1	TRBV2	NA	TGTGCCAGGGACAGGGGGACGAACACTGAAGCTTTCTTT	CARDRGTNTEAFF
TRBD2	TRBJ2-1	TRBV4-2	NA	TGTGCCAGCAGCCAAGAGGCGTCTAGCGGGAGGATTTACAATGAGCAGTTCTTC	CASSQEASSGRIYNEQFF
NA	TRBJ2-3	TRBV6-1	few	TGTGCCAGCAATTTTCAGGGCACAGATACGCAGTATTTT	CASNFQGTDTQYF
NA	TRBJ1-5	TRBV27	once	TGTGCCAGCAGTTTAGGAACAGGGAGCAATCAGCCCCAGCATTTT	CASSLGTGSNQPQHF
TRBD2	TRBJ2-3	TRBV9	NA	TGTGCCAGCAGCCCGCGATGGACTAGCGGGGCCACTAGCACAGATACGCAGTATTTT	CASSPRWTSGATSTDTQYF
TRBD2	TRBJ2-1	TRBV19	once	TGTGCCAGTAGTATGGCCCCGGGACTAGCGGGAGATAATGAGCAGTTCTTC	CASSMAPGLAGDNEQFF
TRBD2	TRBJ2-7	TRBV27	NA	TGTGCCAGCAGTTTTTCCGCAGGCGGGGGCTCCTACGAGCAGTACTTC	CASSFSAGGGSYEQYF
TRBD1	TRBJ1-2	TRBV10-1	few	TGCGCCAGCAGTTTTGACAGGGTATATGGCTACACCTTC	CASSFDRVYGYTF
TRBD2	TRBJ2-2	TRBV7-3	NA	TGTGCCAGCAGCCTGACTAGCGGGAGGAGCACCGGGGAGCTGTTTTTT	CASSLTSGRSTGELFF
NA	TRBJ1-2	TRBV6-1	once	TGTGCCAGCAGTGAAGCAGGAGCAGGGGCACGAGGCTACACCTTC	CASSEAGAGARGYTF
TRBD1	TRBJ1-5	TRBV4-2	NA	TGTGCCAGCAGCCCAGAGCCGGGACAGGGAGTCCAGCCCCAGCATTTT	CASSPEPGQGVQPQHF
NA	TRBJ2-1	TRBV28	NA	TGTGCCAGCAGTTCGGACAATGAGCAGTTCTTC	CASSSDNEQFF
TRBD2	TRBJ2-5	TRBV6-5	NA	TGTGCCAGCAGTTACTCGAGCGGGGGAGAGACCCAGTACTTC	CASSYSSGGETQYF
NA	TRBJ2-1	TRBV21-1	NA	TGTGCCAGCTCCCCGGGGGGCGTCCCAACCGAGTACAATGAGCAGTTCTTC	CASSPGGVPTEYNEQFF
NA	TRBJ1-1	TRBV10-3	NA	TGTGCCATCAGGACCGGGACACTAGACACTGAAGCTTTCTTT	CAIRTGTLDTEAFF